Below, 30 T cell receptor beta chains from the same sample are listed, as sequenced in a study of T cells after yellow fever vaccination. Via MiXCR, TCRdb re-called the 5' RACE reads, giving one row per CDR3 protein. Among about 340,000 distinct CDR3 sequences listed, 3.5% to 4.5% were seen once. Here the sequenced sample was PBMCs, taken 5 days after the yellow fever booster vaccination. The source is a man aged 18 to 29 who received the YFV17D yellow fever vaccine.

This clonotype was recorded a few times. The V call is TRBV28, the J call TRBJ1-5; D not certain. The germline gives CDR1 MDHEN, CDR2 SYDVKM. The CDR3 runs 14 residues. V was shortened by 3 bases and J by 5 bases, with 11 bases between the two germline ends. CDR3 nucleotides: TGTGCCAGCAGTTTTTTCGCCGGGCATCAGCCCCAGCATTTT. Translated, it gives CASSFFAGHQPQHF.

This sequence joins TRBV10-3 and TRBJ2-4; D tentatively reads TRBD1 or TRBD2 (5 bases each). Germline-derived CDR1 and CDR2 are ENHRY and SYGVKD. CDR3 length: 14 residues. V dropped 2 bases and J dropped 8 bases, with 13 bases sitting between them. The CDR3: CAISEAGLGHIQYF. CDR3 DNA: TGTGCCATCAGTGAGGCAGGGTTGGGACACATTCAGTACTTC.

The chain couples TRBV7-2 to TRBJ1-4; 9 bases are shared with TRBD1. Per germline, CDR1 SGHTA and CDR2 FQGNSA. Unmatched junction bases numbered 6, after V lost 5 bases and J lost 8 bases. There are 14 residues in the CDR3. CDR3 region: CASSPGTGPEKLFF. Written as DNA, the CDR3 is TGTGCCAGCAGCCCGGGGACAGGGCCGGAAAAACTGTTTTTT.

V usage is TRBV2 and J usage is TRBJ2-1; 11 positions agree with TRBD2. The germline V gene has CDR1 SNHLY and CDR2 FYNNEI. The V segment lost 5 bases and the J segment 12 bases; nucleotides outside the gene matches: 9. This CDR3 contains 14 residues. The CDR3 is CASSPGLAVRRQFF. In DNA, the CDR3 is TGTGCCAGCAGTCCGGGACTAGCGGTACGAAGGCAGTTCTTC.

This clonotype was observed a handful of times. The rearrangement uses TRBV20-1 and TRBJ2-1, with a possible D match to TRBD1 (6 bases). The V gene lost 6 bases and the J gene lost 3 bases, with 15 bases spanning the gap. The CDR3 consists of 14 residues. CDR1 DFQATT and CDR2 SNEGSKA come from the germline V gene (reference sequence). In DNA form, the CDR3 reads TGCAGTGCGCCGGAGACAGGAATCTACAATGAGCAGTTCTTC. The encoded protein is CSAPETGIYNEQFF.

This clonotype occurred many times. The chain is built from TRBV6-2 or TRBV6-3 and TRBJ2-5, with D unresolved. Trimming stripped 2 bases from V and 2 bases from J, with 6 bases between. The CDR3 has 13 amino acids. Germline CDR1 reads MNHEY; CDR2 reads SVGEGT. CDR3 in amino acids: CASSYEIQETQYF. The CDR3 nucleotides read TGTGCCAGCAGTTACGAGATTCAAGAGACCCAGTACTTC.

CDR3 region: CASSVGFSGANVLTF. The CDR3 DNA sequence: TGTGCCAGCAGTGTAGGATTCTCTGGGGCCAACGTCCTGACTTTC. J is TRBJ2-6 and V is TRBV2; D not resolved. Germline V lookup: CDR1 SNHLY, CDR2 FYNNEI. The CDR3 length is 15 residues. The V and J ends lost 4 bases and 0 bases respectively, with 7 bases between them.

This clonotype was counted only a few times. V and J are TRBV11-2 and TRBJ1-2; TRBD1 is a possible D gene (6 bases). The CDR3 is 13 residues long. CDR1 and CDR2 from the germline V gene are SGHAT and FQNNGV. Between the trimmed V and J ends, which lost 7 bases and 7 bases, there was a span of 16 bases. As DNA, the CDR3 is TGTGCCAGCACCGCAACAGGGTCTCCTGGCTACACCTTC. Translated, it gives CASTATGSPGYTF.

This clonotype was detected a few times. The rearrangement joins TRBV4-3 to TRBJ2-5; 7 bases match TRBD1. V trimming: 0 bases; J trimming: 6 bases; junction bases outside the gene matches: 4. Per germline, CDR1 LGHNA and CDR2 YSLEER. The CDR3 runs 14 residues. The DNA for the CDR3 is TGCGCCAGCAGCCAAGATCACAGGGGAAAGACCCAGTACTTC. Protein: CASSQDHRGKTQYF.

On this clonotype: At one end the junction does not follow the germline gene, possibly because of a read error. The chain has TRBV7-9 and TRBJ1-2, with 11 bases matching TRBD1. Germline values: CDR1 SEHNR, CDR2 FQNEAQ (reference sequence). This CDR3 is 17 amino acids long. The CDR3 loop is CASSLIPGTGGYYGHTF. The CDR3 bases are TGTGCCAGCAGCTTAATCCCAGGGACAGGGGGATACTATGGCCACACCTTC.

This clonotype came up many times. The CDR3 loop reads CASSPGTGNTEAFF. The CDR3, as DNA: TGCGCCAGCAGCCCCGGGACAGGAAACACTGAAGCTTTCTTT. The chain links TRBV5-1 to TRBJ1-1; TRBD1 matches at 8 bases. Germline assignment: CDR1 SGHRS and CDR2 YFSETQ. The CDR3 extends over 14 amino acids. Trimming removed 4 bases from V and 2 bases from J; junction bases left unmatched: 4. The full variable domain, with the rest looked up from reference TRBV5-1 and TRBJ1-1, is KAGVTQTPRYLIKTRGQQVTLSCSPISGHRSVSWYQQTPGQGLQFLFEYFSETQRNKGNFPGRFSGRQFSNSRSEMNVSTLELGDSALYLCASSPGTGNTEAFFGQGTRLTVV.

The sample holds many counts of this clonotype. The V and J genes are TRBV7-9 and TRBJ2-7; D is perhaps TRBD2 (5 bases). This CDR3 comprises 17 residues. CDR1 is SEHNR and CDR2 is FQNEAQ in the germline V gene (reference sequence). V was clipped by 0 bases and J by 0 bases, with 15 bases between them. The CDR3 is CASSLAVIGERSYEQYF. For the CDR3, the DNA is TGTGCCAGCAGCTTAGCGGTAATCGGGGAACGCTCCTACGAGCAGTACTTC.

This clonotype was observed a handful of times. The rearrangement joins TRBV20-1 to TRBJ2-2; TRBD1 agrees at 7 bases. Germline V lookup: CDR1 DFQATT, CDR2 SNEGSKA (reference sequence). The V gene end was trimmed by 5 bases and the J gene end by 4 bases; junction bases not matched to a gene: 7. The CDR3 has 14 amino acids. CDR3 amino acids: CSAPQGTGTGELFF. The CDR3 region has the DNA TGCAGTGCTCCACAGGGGACCGGCACCGGGGAGCTGTTTTTT.

This clonotype was detected a few times. This rearrangement joins TRBV13 to TRBJ1-4, with D uncertain. Per the germline V gene, CDR1 is PRHDT and CDR2 is FYEKMQ (reference sequence). The CDR3 loop spans 14 amino acids. With 2 bases removed from V and 8 bases from J, the gap between germline ends came to 12 bases. The CDR3 here is CASSLRGLGEKLFF. DNA for the CDR3: TGTGCCAGCAGCTTACGGGGTTTAGGCGAAAAACTGTTTTTT.

This clonotype has a handful of counts. In nucleotides, the CDR3 is TGTGCCAGCAGTGGCCAAGGAGCGGGGGTCTACGAGCAGTACGTC. It yields the protein CASSGQGAGVYEQYV. V and J are TRBV2 and TRBJ2-7; 8 positions match TRBD2. Trimming removed 4 bases from V and 3 bases from J; junction bases left unmatched: 8. The CDR3 is 15 residues long. Germline loops: CDR1 SNHLY, CDR2 FYNNEI.

This clonotype has a handful of counts. The chain combines TRBV4-3 with TRBJ1-4; D unclear. From germline, CDR1 is LGHNA and CDR2 YSLEER. This CDR3 is built from 15 residues. V was shortened by 0 bases and J by 8 bases, with 13 bases between the two germline ends. CDR3 protein: CASSQEGPPEEKLFF. The CDR3 nucleotides are TGCGCCAGCAGCCAAGAGGGCCCTCCGGAAGAAAAACTGTTTTTT.

This clonotype was counted ten times or more. CDR3 residues: CASSHGTAGDYGYTF. The CDR3 DNA is TGTGCCAGCAGCCACGGGACGGCCGGCGACTATGGCTACACCTTC. The rearrangement uses TRBV3-1 and TRBJ1-2, with D perhaps matching TRBD1 (5 bases). Germline values: CDR1 LGHDT, CDR2 YNNKEL (reference sequence). This CDR3 spans 15 amino acids. V was trimmed by 3 bases and J by 3 bases, leaving 14 bases between them.

There are many counts of this clonotype. V usage is TRBV12-3 or TRBV12-4 and J usage is TRBJ1-1, with TRBD1 matching over 7 bases. The V gene end was trimmed by 5 bases and the J gene end by 2 bases; junction bases not matched to a gene: 5. The CDR3 contains 14 residues. The DNA for the CDR3 is TGTGCCAGCAGTCCCCGACAGGGAAACACTGAAGCTTTCTTT. Translation: CASSPRQGNTEAFF.

The chain carries TRBV12-3 or TRBV12-4 and TRBJ1-5; D gene unclear. V gave up 5 bases and J gave up 5 bases, with 7 bases separating them. The CDR3 contains 12 residues. The CDR3 DNA reads as TGTGCCAGCAGTCCCCAGGATCAGCCCCAGCATTTT. It yields the protein CASSPQDQPQHF.

This clonotype was found a few times. This chain joins TRBV20-1 and TRBJ2-5; TRBD2 matches at 13 bases. The CDR3 spans 17 residues. V was pared by 0 bases and J by 2 bases, with 6 bases of the junction left unmatched. CDR1 DFQATT and CDR2 SNEGSKA come from the germline V gene (reference sequence). The CDR3, as DNA: TGCAGTGCTAGAGACTGGACTAGCGGGGGACATCAAGAGACCCAGTACTTC. It specifies CSARDWTSGGHQETQYF.

There are a few counts of this clonotype. The chain recombines TRBV11-3 with TRBJ2-7; D may be TRBD2 (6 bases). Between the trimmed V and J ends, which lost 4 bases and 3 bases, there was a span of 16 bases. Germline lookup yields CDR1 SGHNT and CDR2 YENEEA. CDR3 length: 15 residues. The CDR3: CASSSPGGPSYEQYV. The CDR3 nucleotides read TGTGCCAGCAGCTCCCCCGGGGGACCCAGCTACGAGCAGTACGTC.

There are many counts of this clonotype. This rearrangement joins TRBV4-1 to TRBJ1-5; D is unresolved. CDR1 and CDR2 from the germline V gene are MGHRA and YSYEKL. This CDR3 has 14 amino acids. Trimming removed 3 bases from V and 2 bases from J, with 8 bases in between. The CDR3 bases are TGCGCCAGCAGCCATCCAGGCGGCAATCAGCCCCAGCATTTT. Translated: CASSHPGGNQPQHF.

This clonotype turned up a few times. The chain employs TRBV5-6 and TRBJ2-3, with D unclear. Between the trimmed V and J ends, which lost 4 bases and 2 bases, there was a span of 11 bases. CDR1 SGHDT and CDR2 YYEEEE come from the germline V gene. The CDR3 has 14 residues. The chain's CDR3 is CASSLQHFTDTQYF. The CDR3 DNA follows: TGTGCCAGCAGCCTACAGCATTTCACAGATACGCAGTATTTT.

Ten or more counts support this clonotype. The chain links TRBV5-5 to TRBJ1-1, with 7 positions matching TRBD1. The trim removed 3 bases at V and 1 base at J, leaving 3 bases unmatched. The CDR3 is made up of 14 amino acids. Germline V gene lookup returns CDR1 SGHKS and CDR2 YYEKEE (reference sequence). In DNA form, the CDR3 reads TGTGCCAGCAGCTGGGGACAGCAGAACACTGAAGCTTTCTTT. Amino acids: CASSWGQQNTEAFF.

The chain has TRBV27 and TRBJ2-3; the match to TRBD1 covers 11 bases. Germline CDR1 MNHEY, CDR2 SMNVEV (reference sequence). The CDR3 has 16 residues. The V and J ends lost 0 bases and 4 bases, in that order; junction bases with no gene match: 3. The CDR3 DNA reads as TGTGCCAGCAGTTTATCCGGGACAGGGGGGGCAGATACGCAGTATTTT. Its protein product is CASSLSGTGGADTQYF.

The chain is built from TRBV6-1 and TRBJ1-4; D is possibly TRBD1 (5 bases). V was cut by 3 bases and J by 6 bases, with 14 bases left in between. CDR1 and CDR2 from the germline V gene are MNHNS and SASEGT. This CDR3 contains 15 residues. CDR3 sequence: CASSEIAGRDEKLFF. CDR3 bases: TGTGCCAGCAGTGAGATTGCAGGGAGGGATGAAAAACTGTTTTTT.

This clonotype was counted a few times. This sequence joins TRBV7-2 and TRBJ2-7; D not resolved. The CDR3 spans 15 residues. The germline gives CDR1 SGHTA, CDR2 FQGNSA. V gave up 1 base and J gave up 2 bases, with 12 bases separating them. DNA for the CDR3: TGTGCCAGCAGCTTAGTCCCGGGTCCGGCCTACGAGCAGTACGTC. Protein: CASSLVPGPAYEQYV.

CDR3 nucleotides: TGCGCCAGCAGCTTGGGGGGACAGGGGAACAATGAGCAGTTCTTC. Its protein is CASSLGGQGNNEQFF. This chain links TRBV5-1 with TRBJ2-1, with 10 bases identical to TRBD1. The CDR3 totals 15 residues. Germline CDR1 reads SGHRS; CDR2 reads YFSETQ. Unmatched junction bases numbered 2, after V lost 0 bases and J lost 5 bases. The whole variable domain, filled in from reference TRBV5-1 and TRBJ2-1, reads KAGVTQTPRYLIKTRGQQVTLSCSPISGHRSVSWYQQTPGQGLQFLFEYFSETQRNKGNFPGRFSGRQFSNSRSEMNVSTLELGDSALYLCASSLGGQGNNEQFFGPGTRLTVL.

The chain uses TRBV11-2 and TRBJ2-3; D remains unclear. The CDR3 has 12 amino acids. Germline V gives CDR1 SGHAT, CDR2 FQNNGV. Trimming took 1 base from V and 11 from J, leaving 10 bases between them. The CDR3 reads CASSLGANGQYF. In nucleotides, the CDR3 is TGTGCCAGCAGCTTAGGCGCCAATGGGCAGTATTTT.

There are many counts of this clonotype. The chain employs TRBV20-1 and TRBJ1-1; D call uncertain. V was clipped by 6 bases and J by 10 bases, with 27 bases between them. CDR3 size: 15 residues. Per the germline V gene, CDR1 is DFQATT and CDR2 is SNEGSKA (reference sequence). In DNA, the CDR3 is TGCAGTGCCGATTCCCTTCGAGGACGGACCCGTAGAGCTTTCTTT. This encodes CSADSLRGRTRRAFF.